This passage covers 21 T cell receptor beta chains from one sample sequenced in a study of T cells in Graves' hyperthyroidism and ophthalmopathy. Amplified TCR beta CDR3 regions came from RNA transcripts. First-round RT-PCR targeting the TCR CDR3 was performed with the HTBI primer set. TCRdb re-analysed the multiplex PCR reads in MiXCR, keeping a single row per CDR3 protein. The sample lists about 500,000 distinct CDR3 sequences, 16% seen once, with 18% in the top ten. The sample taken for sequencing was blood. Receptors originate from a woman aged 18-35 years with Graves' hyperthyroidism.

This clonotype was seen at least ten times. The V and J genes are TRBV2 and TRBJ2-3, with a possible D match to TRBD2 (6 bases). The CDR3 spans 13 residues. V lost 6 bases to trimming and J lost 2 bases, with 9 bases between them. From germline, CDR1 is SNHLY and CDR2 FYNNEI. CDR3 sequence: CASRRDSTDTQYF. CDR3 coding DNA: TGTGCCAGCAGACGGGACTCCACAGATACGCAGTATTTT.

This clonotype has only a few counts. The V and J genes are TRBV5-1 and TRBJ2-5; 8 nucleotides align to TRBD1. V dropped 4 bases and J dropped 1; count of bases not matched to a gene: 12. The CDR3 consists of 17 residues. Germline CDR1 SGHRS, CDR2 YFSETQ. CDR3 DNA: TGCGCCAGCAGCCCTGGTCTAGGGACAGGACGCCAAGAGACCCAGTACTTC. It specifies CASSPGLGTGRQETQYF.

This clonotype was observed at least ten times. The CDR3 spells CASSLAGQLNQPQHF. The CDR3 DNA is TGTGCCAGCAGTTTAGCGGGACAGCTCAATCAGCCCCAGCATTTT. V gene TRBV28 combines with J gene TRBJ1-5, with 7 bases fitting TRBD1. The length of the CDR3 is 15 residues. J lost 3 bases, V lost 2 bases, and 4 bases had no gene match. Per the germline V gene, CDR1 is MDHEN and CDR2 is SYDVKM.

J is TRBJ2-7 and V is TRBV20-1; 7 bases are shared with TRBD2. V lost 6 bases, J lost 0 bases, and 8 bases stayed unmatched. Germline CDR1 and CDR2: DFQATT and SNEGSKA (reference sequence). This CDR3 comprises 14 residues. In nucleotides, the CDR3 is TGCAGTGCCCGGTTGCTAGCGGCCTCCTACGAGCAGTACTTC. Its protein is CSARLLAASYEQYF.

The chain is built from TRBV7-9 and TRBJ2-3, with 9 positions matching TRBD1. V lost 4 bases to trimming and J lost 2 bases; unmatched junction nucleotides: 4. Per the germline V gene, CDR1 is SEHNR and CDR2 is FQNEAQ (reference sequence). The CDR3 runs to 15 residues. CDR3 DNA sequence: TGTGCCAGCAGCTCACAGGGGGCAATCACAGATACGCAGTATTTT. As protein: CASSSQGAITDTQYF.

The sample holds a few counts of this clonotype. This chain connects TRBV7-9 to TRBJ2-4; TRBD2 aligns across 8 bases. This CDR3 is 15 amino acids long. V was pared by 5 bases and J by 2 bases, with 5 bases of the junction left unmatched. Per germline, CDR1 SEHNR and CDR2 FQNEAQ (reference sequence). Here the CDR3 DNA reads TGTGCCAGCAGCGCCCGGGGGGGGACCAAAAACATTCAGTACTTC. Encoded protein: CASSARGGTKNIQYF.

The sample holds a few counts of this clonotype. The chain combines TRBV20-1 with TRBJ1-2; no reliable D call. CDR3 length equals 15 residues. Germline lookup yields CDR1 DFQATT and CDR2 SNEGSKA (reference sequence). Trimming cost V 5 bases and J 8 bases, with 24 bases left between them. The CDR3 sequence: CSARGLAPLLGGYTF. The CDR3 DNA follows: TGCAGTGCTCGCGGTTTGGCCCCCTTATTAGGGGGCTACACCTTC.

This clonotype came up many times. The rearrangement joins TRBV12-3 or TRBV12-4 to TRBJ2-7; D gene unclear. The CDR3 spans 14 residues. The ends were cut back, 3 bases at V and 4 bases at J, with 13 bases in the middle. The CDR3 nucleotides are TGTGCCAGCAGTTTTTATACCCGGCAATACGAGCAGTACTTC. Its translation is CASSFYTRQYEQYF.

This clonotype was counted ten times or more. The chain joins TRBV27 to TRBJ2-1, with 9 bases fitting TRBD1. V shed 6 bases, J shed 3 bases, and the junction held 6 bases outside the gene matches. Looked up from germline, CDR1 is MNHEY and CDR2 is SMNVEV (reference sequence). The CDR3 contains 15 residues. CDR3 in amino acids: CASSTGTGHYNEQFF. CDR3 DNA: TGTGCCAGCAGCACCGGGACAGGGCACTACAATGAGCAGTTCTTC.

This clonotype was counted between two and nine times. This chain links TRBV20-1 with TRBJ2-7; 14 nucleotides align to TRBD2. From germline, CDR1 is DFQATT and CDR2 SNEGSKA (reference sequence). Trimming removed 0 bases from V and 5 bases from J; junction bases left unmatched: 15. The CDR3 runs 19 residues. The CDR3 DNA sequence: TGCAGTGCTAGAGATGACCCGGGACTAGCGGGAGTGAATCCCCACGAGCAGTACTTC. This encodes CSARDDPGLAGVNPHEQYF.

This clonotype was recorded at least ten times. J is TRBJ1-2 and V is TRBV30, with 8 bases fitting TRBD1. From germline, CDR1 is GTSNPN and CDR2 SVGIG (reference sequence). Losses at the gene ends were 5 bases for V and 5 bases for J; bases not matched to a gene: 19. This CDR3 is 17 amino acids long. The DNA for the CDR3 is TGTGCCTGGTGGGCCGGACAGGGCGGGAGATATTGGTATGGCTACACCTTC. Its protein product is CAWWAGQGGRYWYGYTF. Variable domain in full (rest from reference TRBV30 and TRBJ1-2): SQTIHQWPATLVQPVGSPLSLECTVEGTSNPNLYWYRQAAGRGLQLLFYSVGIGQISSEVPQNLSASRPQDRQFILSSKKLLLSDSGFYLCAWWAGQGGRYWYGYTFGSGTRLTVV.

The chain carries TRBV20-1 and TRBJ2-1, with D tentatively TRBD2 (5 bases). This CDR3 contains 15 residues. CDR1 is DFQATT and CDR2 is SNEGSKA in the germline V gene (reference sequence). Trimming took 0 bases from V and 5 from J, leaving 14 bases between them. The CDR3 is CSARDLGRGDNEQFF. The CDR3 DNA reads TGCAGTGCTAGAGATCTTGGACGGGGTGACAATGAGCAGTTCTTC.

This clonotype was seen many times. This chain uses TRBV28 with TRBJ2-1; possibly TRBD1 for D (7 bases). The germline V gene has CDR1 MDHEN and CDR2 SYDVKM. Trimming took 8 bases from V and 8 from J, leaving 19 bases between them. This CDR3 contains 14 residues. CDR3 in amino acids: CASGPRGASDEQFF. The CDR3 DNA is TGTGCCAGCGGACCCAGGGGGGCTTCGGATGAGCAGTTCTTC.

This clonotype was seen ten or more times. The chain is built from TRBV11-2 and TRBJ2-2; tentatively, D is TRBD1 (5 bases). CDR1 and CDR2 (germline): SGHAT, FQNNGV. The CDR3 loop spans 16 amino acids. The V gene lost 5 bases and the J gene lost 5 bases, with 18 bases spanning the gap. CDR3 nucleotide sequence: TGTGCCAGCAGCCGTGGGGCCATCCCAGGGACCGGGGAGCTGTTTTTT. Translating it yields CASSRGAIPGTGELFF.

This chain joins TRBV5-5 and TRBJ2-1; D uncertain. The ends were cut back, 4 bases at V and 6 bases at J, with 14 bases in the middle. Germline CDR1 and CDR2: SGHKS and YYEKEE (reference sequence). This CDR3 is built from 14 residues. The CDR3 loop reads CASSQKHGLNEQFF. For the CDR3, the DNA is TGTGCCAGCAGCCAAAAACACGGCCTCAATGAGCAGTTCTTC.

The chain links TRBV28 to TRBJ2-6; no firm D call. The CDR3 extends over 16 amino acids. Between the trimmed V and J ends, which lost 10 bases and 0 bases, there was a span of 16 bases. Germline V gene lookup returns CDR1 MDHEN and CDR2 SYDVKM. As DNA, the CDR3 is TGTGCCATCAAAGAAGATAGGAGCTCTGGGGCCAACGTCCTGACTTTC. Translated, it gives CAIKEDRSSGANVLTF.

This chain connects TRBV5-6 to TRBJ2-1; tentatively, D is TRBD2 (5 bases). The germline V gene has CDR1 SGHDT and CDR2 YYEEEE. Trimming took off 6 bases at V and 8 bases at J, with 18 bases between the two ends. The CDR3 contains 14 residues. The CDR3 nucleotides read TGTGCCAGCATCCTGAGGGTGCAGTCCTATGAGCAGTTCTTC. This sequence encodes CASILRVQSYEQFF.

This clonotype was counted only a few times. V and J are TRBV19 and TRBJ2-6, with 11 bases fitting TRBD1. V shed 5 bases, J shed 4 bases, and the junction held 10 bases outside the gene matches. Germline CDR1 and CDR2: LNHDA and SQIVND (reference sequence). The CDR3 length is 18 residues. DNA for the CDR3: TGTGCCAGTAGTCCACAATGGACAGGGGGCTCCGGGGCCAACGTCCTGACTTTC. Its protein product is CASSPQWTGGSGANVLTF.

This clonotype was observed a few times. The chain uses TRBV5-8 and TRBJ1-5, with D maybe TRBD1 (6 bases). Trimming removed 6 bases from V and 4 bases from J, with 20 bases in between. The CDR3 spans 16 residues. Germline V lookup: CDR1 SGHTS, CDR2 YDEGEE. The chain's CDR3 is CASTSLVGGGNQPQHF. The CDR3 DNA reads TGTGCCAGCACCTCCCTTGTAGGGGGTGGGAATCAGCCCCAGCATTTT.

This clonotype has just a few counts. The J gene is TRBJ2-1, the V gene TRBV10-1, with D possibly TRBD2 on 6 matching bases. The CDR3 runs to 14 residues. Germline CDR1 WNHNN, CDR2 SYGVQD (reference sequence). V was clipped by 2 bases and J by 8 bases, with 13 bases between them. Written as DNA, the CDR3 is TGCGCCAGCAGTGAGGACGGGAGTCAGGATGAGCAGTTCTTC. Amino acid sequence: CASSEDGSQDEQFF.

J is TRBJ2-7 and V is TRBV18, with D possibly TRBD2 on 6 matching bases. The CDR3 extends over 15 amino acids. Trimming left V 2 bases short and J 0 bases short, with 11 bases between. CDR1 is KGHSH and CDR2 is LQKENI in the germline V gene. DNA of the CDR3: TGTGCCAGCTCACCATCAGCGGGCATCTCCTACGAGCAGTACTTC. It translates to CASSPSAGISYEQYF.